This entry describes one T cell receptor beta chain. The CDR3 is 17 amino acids. Germline CDR1 is ENHRY and CDR2 is SYGVKD. V gave up 4 bases and J gave up 3 bases; unmatched junction bases: 5. Method: immunoSEQ multiplex PCR; TCRdb's copy keeps in-frame clones and lacks some. This table has approximately 150,000 clones, 70% to 90% appearing once. The source of the sample is a study of blood T cell repertoires in COVID-19. Overall study: Both acute and convalescent COVID-19 samples were obtained from the United States, Italy and Spain.

This TCR was recovered from a man aged 35 to 55 who had recovered from COVID-19. Material: PBMCs or T cells enriched from blood (not recorded which). The V and J genes are TRBV10-3 and TRBJ2-4; 14 nucleotides match TRBD2. CDR3 coding DNA: TGTGCCATCAGTGGGGGACTAGCGGGGGAGGGCAAAAACATTCAGTACTTC. Protein product: CAISGGLAGEGKNIQYF.